This T cell receptor beta chain stems from a study of human T cells and chemical hapten exposure. The CDR3 loop spans 14 amino acids. The germline gives CDR1 SGDLS, CDR2 YYNGEE. The V and J ends lost 4 bases and 4 bases respectively, with 11 bases between them. This clonotype was picked up many times. The library labeled individual cDNA molecules by adding unique molecular identifiers to them. TCRdb re-called the RACE reads through MiXCR, storing one row per CDR3 protein. The table includes more than 250,000 distinct CDR3 sequences, 8.6% detected once. The time point is: pre-sensitization, week 0. The treatment was: therapeutic diphenylcyclopropenone sensitization with weekly scalp DPC.

This chain connects TRBV9 to TRBJ2-2; the D is unclear. The receptor was isolated from a woman aged 35 to 49 with alopecia areata. Some clones in this sample may be carry-over from other donors' samples. The sample here was whole blood, taken in connection with sensitization to the hapten diphenylcyclopropenone (DPC). The CDR3 here is CASSPVLLTGELFF. DNA of the CDR3: TGTGCCAGCAGCCCGGTTCTTCTCACCGGGGAGCTGTTTTTT. Full variable domain (remainder filled in from reference TRBV9 and TRBJ2-2): DSGVTQTPKHLITATGQRVTLRCSPRSGDLSVYWYQQSLDQGLQFLIQYYNGEERAKGNILERFSAQQFPDLHSELNLSSLELGDSALYFCASSPVLLTGELFFGEGSRLTVL.